The present T cell receptor (beta chain) was sequenced within a study of blood T cells in healthy people across ages. Germline V gives CDR1 SGHDT, CDR2 YYEEEE. This CDR3 region has 18 residues. The V and J ends lost 8 bases and 3 bases respectively, with 24 bases between them. The study's findings and limits: Estimates drawn from one million T cells were deemed to understate diversity.

This clonotype appeared a single time. The target antigen is unknown. The draw of peripheral blood yielded approximately 11 milliliters from each donor. A second 7 to 11 cycle PCR used barcoded and J-beta primers. Each cDNA molecule carried a tag from a template-switch adaptor that contained 12 random nucleotides. Individual samples furnished no less than 2.5 million CDR3-containing paired-end reads apiece. TCRdb recomputed calls from the 5' RACE reads with MiXCR, one row per CDR3 protein. The table has hundreds of thousands of distinct CDR3 sequences, around 42% seen once. This sequence joins TRBV5-6 and TRBJ2-6; D is possibly TRBD1 (5 bases). The clonotype was recovered from a man aged 55 to 70 in good health. The sample taken for sequencing was blood. CDR3 in amino acids: CASSRLRQGRGGANVLTF. The CDR3 DNA is TGTGCCAGTAGCCGACTCCGTCAGGGAAGGGGTGGGGCCAACGTCCTGACTTTC.